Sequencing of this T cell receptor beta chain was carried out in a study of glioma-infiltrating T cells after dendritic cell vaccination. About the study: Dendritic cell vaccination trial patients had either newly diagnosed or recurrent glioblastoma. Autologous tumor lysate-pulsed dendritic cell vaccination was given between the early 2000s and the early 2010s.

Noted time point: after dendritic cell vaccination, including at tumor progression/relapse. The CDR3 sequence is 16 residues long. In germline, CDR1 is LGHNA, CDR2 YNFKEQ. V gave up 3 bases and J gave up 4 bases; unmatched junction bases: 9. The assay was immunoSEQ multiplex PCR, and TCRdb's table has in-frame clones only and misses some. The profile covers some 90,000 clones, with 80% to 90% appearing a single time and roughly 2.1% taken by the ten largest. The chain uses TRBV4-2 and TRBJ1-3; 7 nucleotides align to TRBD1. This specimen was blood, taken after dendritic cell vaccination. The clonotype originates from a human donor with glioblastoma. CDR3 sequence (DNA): TGTGCCAGCAGCCAGTTTCAAACAGGGGACGGAAACACCATATATTTT. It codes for CASSQFQTGDGNTIYF.